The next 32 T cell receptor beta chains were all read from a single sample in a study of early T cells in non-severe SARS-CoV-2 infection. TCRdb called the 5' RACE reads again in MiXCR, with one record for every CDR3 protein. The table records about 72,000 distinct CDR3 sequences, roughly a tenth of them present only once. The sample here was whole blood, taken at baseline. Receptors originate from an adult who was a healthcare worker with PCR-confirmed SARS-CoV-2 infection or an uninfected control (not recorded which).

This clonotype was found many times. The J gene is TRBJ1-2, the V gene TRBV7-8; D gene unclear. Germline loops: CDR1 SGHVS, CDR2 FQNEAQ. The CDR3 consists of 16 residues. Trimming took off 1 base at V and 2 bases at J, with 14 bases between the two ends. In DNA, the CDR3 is TGTGCCAGCAGCTTAGTGGGCGGTTTCTTAAACTATGGCTACACCTTC. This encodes CASSLVGGFLNYGYTF.

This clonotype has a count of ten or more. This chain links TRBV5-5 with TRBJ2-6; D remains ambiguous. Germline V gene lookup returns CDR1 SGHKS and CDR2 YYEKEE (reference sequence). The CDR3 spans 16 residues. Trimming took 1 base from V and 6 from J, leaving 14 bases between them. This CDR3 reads CASSLNVRLEANVLTF. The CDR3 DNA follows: TGTGCCAGCAGCTTGAACGTCAGGCTCGAGGCCAACGTCCTGACTTTC.

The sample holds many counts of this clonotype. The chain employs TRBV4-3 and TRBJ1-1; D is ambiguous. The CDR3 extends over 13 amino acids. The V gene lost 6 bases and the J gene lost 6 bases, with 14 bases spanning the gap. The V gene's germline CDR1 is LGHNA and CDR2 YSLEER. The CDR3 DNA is TGCGCCAGCAGGAGGTCCGTAGGGTCTGAAGCTTTCTTT. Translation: CASRRSVGSEAFF.

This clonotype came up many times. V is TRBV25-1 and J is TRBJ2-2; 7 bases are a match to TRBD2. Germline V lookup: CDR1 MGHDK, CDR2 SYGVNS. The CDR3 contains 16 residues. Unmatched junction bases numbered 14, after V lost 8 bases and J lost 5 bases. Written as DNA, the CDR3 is TGTGCCAGCTCGGGACTATCGCTACCTGGGACCGGGGAGCTGTTTTTT. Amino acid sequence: CASSGLSLPGTGELFF.

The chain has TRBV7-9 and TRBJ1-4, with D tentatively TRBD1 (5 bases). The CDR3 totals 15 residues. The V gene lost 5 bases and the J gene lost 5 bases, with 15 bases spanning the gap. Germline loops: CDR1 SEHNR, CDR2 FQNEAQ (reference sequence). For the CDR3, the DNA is TGTGCCAGCAGCCAGTCGTCGGGGGGAAATGAAAAACTGTTTTTT. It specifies CASSQSSGGNEKLFF.

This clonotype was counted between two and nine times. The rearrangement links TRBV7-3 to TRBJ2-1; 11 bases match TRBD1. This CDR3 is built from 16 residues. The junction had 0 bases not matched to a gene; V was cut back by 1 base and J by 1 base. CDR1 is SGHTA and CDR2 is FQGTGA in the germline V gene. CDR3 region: CASSLRDRGSYNEQFF. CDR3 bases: TGTGCCAGCAGCTTAAGGGACAGGGGGTCCTACAATGAGCAGTTCTTC.

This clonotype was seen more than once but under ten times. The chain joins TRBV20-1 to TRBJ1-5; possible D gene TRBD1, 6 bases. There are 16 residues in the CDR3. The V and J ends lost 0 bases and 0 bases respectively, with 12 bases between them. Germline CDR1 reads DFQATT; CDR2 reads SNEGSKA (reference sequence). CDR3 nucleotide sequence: TGCAGTGCTAGAGACGACAGGCAATATAGCAATCAGCCCCAGCATTTT. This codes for CSARDDRQYSNQPQHF.

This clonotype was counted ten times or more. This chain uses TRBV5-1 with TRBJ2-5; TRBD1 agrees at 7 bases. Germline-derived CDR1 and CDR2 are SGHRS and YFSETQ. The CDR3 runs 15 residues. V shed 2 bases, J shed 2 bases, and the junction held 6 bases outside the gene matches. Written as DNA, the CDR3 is TGCGCCAGCAGCTTCGGGACAGTGGGACAAGAGACCCAGTACTTC. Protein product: CASSFGTVGQETQYF. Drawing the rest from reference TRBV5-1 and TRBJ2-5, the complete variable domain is KAGVTQTPRYLIKTRGQQVTLSCSPISGHRSVSWYQQTPGQGLQFLFEYFSETQRNKGNFPGRFSGRQFSNSRSEMNVSTLELGDSALYLCASSFGTVGQETQYFGPGTRLLVL.

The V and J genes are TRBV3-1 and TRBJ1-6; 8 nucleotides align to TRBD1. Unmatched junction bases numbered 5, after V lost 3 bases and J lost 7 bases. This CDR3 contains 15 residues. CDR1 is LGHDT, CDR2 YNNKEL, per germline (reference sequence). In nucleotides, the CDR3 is TGTGCCAGCAGCCAGTCCGACAGGGGAAATTCACCCCTCCACTTT. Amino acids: CASSQSDRGNSPLHF. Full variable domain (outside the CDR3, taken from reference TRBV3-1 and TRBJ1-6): DTAVSQTPKYLVTQMGNDKSIKCEQNLGHDTMYWYKQDSKKFLKIMFSYNNKELIINETVPNRFSPKSPDKAHLNLHINSLELGDSAVYFCASSQSDRGNSPLHFGNGTRLTVT.

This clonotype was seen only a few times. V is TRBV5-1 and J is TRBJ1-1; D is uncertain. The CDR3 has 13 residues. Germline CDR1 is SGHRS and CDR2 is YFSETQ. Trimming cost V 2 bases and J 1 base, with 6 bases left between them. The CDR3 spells CASSFSQNTEAFF. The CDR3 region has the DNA TGCGCCAGCAGCTTTTCTCAGAACACTGAAGCTTTCTTT.

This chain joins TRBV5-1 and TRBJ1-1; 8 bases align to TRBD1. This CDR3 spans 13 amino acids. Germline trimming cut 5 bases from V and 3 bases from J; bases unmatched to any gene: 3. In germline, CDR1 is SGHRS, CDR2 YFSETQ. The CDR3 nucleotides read TGCGCCAGCAGTTCAGGGGGCCACACTGAAGCTTTCTTT. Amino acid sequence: CASSSGGHTEAFF.

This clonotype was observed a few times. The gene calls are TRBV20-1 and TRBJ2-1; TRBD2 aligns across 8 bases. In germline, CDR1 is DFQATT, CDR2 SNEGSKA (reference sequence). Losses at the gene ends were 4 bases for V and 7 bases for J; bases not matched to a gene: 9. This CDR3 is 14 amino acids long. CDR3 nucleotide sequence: TGCAGTGCTACATCCGCGGGGGGCAGGAATGAGCAGTTCTTC. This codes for CSATSAGGRNEQFF.

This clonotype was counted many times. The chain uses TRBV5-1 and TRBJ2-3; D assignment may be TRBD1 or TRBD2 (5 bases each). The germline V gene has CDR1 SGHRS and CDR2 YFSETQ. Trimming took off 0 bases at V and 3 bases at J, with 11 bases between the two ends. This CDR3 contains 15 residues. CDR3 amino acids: CASSLAEGRTDTQYF. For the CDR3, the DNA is TGCGCCAGCAGCTTGGCAGAGGGGCGGACAGATACGCAGTATTTT. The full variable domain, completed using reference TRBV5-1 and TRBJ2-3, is KAGVTQTPRYLIKTRGQQVTLSCSPISGHRSVSWYQQTPGQGLQFLFEYFSETQRNKGNFPGRFSGRQFSNSRSEMNVSTLELGDSALYLCASSLAEGRTDTQYFGPGTRLTVL.

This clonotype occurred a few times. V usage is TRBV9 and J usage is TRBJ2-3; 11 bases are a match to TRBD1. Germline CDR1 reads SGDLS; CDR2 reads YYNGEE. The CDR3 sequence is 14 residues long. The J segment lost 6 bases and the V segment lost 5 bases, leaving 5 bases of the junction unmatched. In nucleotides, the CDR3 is TGTGCCAGCAGTGGGACAGGGGGTATGGATACGCAGTATTTT. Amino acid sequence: CASSGTGGMDTQYF.

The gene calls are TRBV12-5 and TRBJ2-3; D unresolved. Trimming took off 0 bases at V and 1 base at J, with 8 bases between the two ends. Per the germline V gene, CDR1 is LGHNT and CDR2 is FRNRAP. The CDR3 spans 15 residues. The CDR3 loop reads CASGLVLLGTDTQYF. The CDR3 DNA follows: TGTGCTAGTGGTTTGGTACTCCTGGGCACAGATACGCAGTATTTT. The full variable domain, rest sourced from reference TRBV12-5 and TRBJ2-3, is DARVTQTPRHKVTEMGQEVTMRCQPILGHNTVFWYRQTMMQGLELLAYFRNRAPLDDSGMPKDRFSAEMPDATLATLKIQPSEPRDSAVYFCASGLVLLGTDTQYFGPGTRLTVL.

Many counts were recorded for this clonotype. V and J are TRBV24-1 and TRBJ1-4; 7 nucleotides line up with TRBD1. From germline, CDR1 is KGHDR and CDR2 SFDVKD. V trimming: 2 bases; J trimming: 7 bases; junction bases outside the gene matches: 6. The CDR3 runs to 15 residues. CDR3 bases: TGTGCCACCAGTGATTCGGGACAGAACTTTGAAAAACTGTTTTTT. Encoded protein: CATSDSGQNFEKLFF.

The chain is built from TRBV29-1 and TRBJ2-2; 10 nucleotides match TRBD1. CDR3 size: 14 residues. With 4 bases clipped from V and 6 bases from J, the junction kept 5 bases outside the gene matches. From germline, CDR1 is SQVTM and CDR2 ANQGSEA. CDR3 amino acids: CSVGQGASSGELFF. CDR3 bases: TGCAGCGTTGGACAGGGGGCTAGCTCCGGGGAGCTGTTTTTT.

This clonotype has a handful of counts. The CDR3 coding sequence is TGCGCCAGCAGCGGAGGGCAGGGGGCCGCTAGTTCAGATACGCAGTATTTT. It encodes CASSGGQGAASSDTQYF. This chain joins TRBV5-1 and TRBJ2-3; 8 bases agree with TRBD1. This CDR3 is 17 amino acids long. The J segment lost 4 bases and the V segment lost 4 bases, leaving 14 bases of the junction unmatched. The V gene's germline CDR1 is SGHRS and CDR2 YFSETQ.

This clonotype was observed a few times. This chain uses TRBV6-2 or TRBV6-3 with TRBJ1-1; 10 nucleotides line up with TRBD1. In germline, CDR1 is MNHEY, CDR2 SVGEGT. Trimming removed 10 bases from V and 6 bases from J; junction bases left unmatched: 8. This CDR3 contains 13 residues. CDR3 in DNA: TGTGCCACCCGGGACAGGGGTTGGGCTGAAGCTTTCTTT. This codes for CATRDRGWAEAFF.

The DNA for the CDR3 is TGTGCCAGCATGGCGGGAGCTAATGAAAAACTGTTTTTT. As protein: CASMAGANEKLFF. The V call is TRBV7-9, the J call TRBJ1-4; D call uncertain. The CDR3 runs to 13 residues. CDR1 is SEHNR, CDR2 FQNEAQ, per germline (reference sequence). Trimming took 7 bases from V and 3 from J, leaving 9 bases between them.

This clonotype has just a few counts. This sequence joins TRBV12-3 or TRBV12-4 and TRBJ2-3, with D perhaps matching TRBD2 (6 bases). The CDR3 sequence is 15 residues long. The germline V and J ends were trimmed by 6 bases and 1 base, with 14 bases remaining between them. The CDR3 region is CASSHQGGRTDTQYF. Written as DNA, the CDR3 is TGTGCCAGCAGCCATCAGGGAGGCCGCACAGATACGCAGTATTTT.

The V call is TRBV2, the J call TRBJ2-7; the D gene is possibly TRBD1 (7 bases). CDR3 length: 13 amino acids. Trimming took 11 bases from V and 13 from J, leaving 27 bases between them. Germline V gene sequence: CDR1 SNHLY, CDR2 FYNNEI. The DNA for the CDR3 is TGTGCCGGAGGAATGGACAGGAAGGGTAGCGGCTACTTC. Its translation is CAGGMDRKGSGYF.

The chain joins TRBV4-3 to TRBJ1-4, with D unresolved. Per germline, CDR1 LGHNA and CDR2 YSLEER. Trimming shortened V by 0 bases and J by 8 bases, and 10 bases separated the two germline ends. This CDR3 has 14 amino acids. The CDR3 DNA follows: TGCGCCAGCAGCCAAGATTGGGAAGGGGAAAAACTGTTTTTT. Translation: CASSQDWEGEKLFF.

The CDR3 region has the DNA TGTGCCAGCAGCTTCTACAGGGGTAGCTCCTACAATGAGCAGTTCTTC. Amino acid sequence: CASSFYRGSSYNEQFF. The rearrangement joins TRBV5-4 to TRBJ2-1, with 7 bases fitting TRBD1. The CDR3 runs to 16 residues. In germline, CDR1 is SGHNT, CDR2 YYREEE (reference sequence). The J segment lost 0 bases and the V segment lost 2 bases, leaving 5 bases of the junction unmatched.

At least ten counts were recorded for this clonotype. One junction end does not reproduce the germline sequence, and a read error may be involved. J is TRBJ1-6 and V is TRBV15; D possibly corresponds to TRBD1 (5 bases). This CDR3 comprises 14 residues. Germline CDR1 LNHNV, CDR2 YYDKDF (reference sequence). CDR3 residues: CATSRDSWNSPLHF. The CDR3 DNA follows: TGTGCCACCAGCCGAGACAGCTGGAATTCACCCCTCCACTTT. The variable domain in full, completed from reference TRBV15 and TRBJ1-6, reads DAMVIQNPRYQVTQFGKPVTLSCSQTLNHNVMYWYQQKSSQAPKLLFHYYDKDFNNEADTPDNFQSRRPNTSFCFLDIRSPGLGDTAMYLCATSRDSWNSPLHFGNGTRLTVT.

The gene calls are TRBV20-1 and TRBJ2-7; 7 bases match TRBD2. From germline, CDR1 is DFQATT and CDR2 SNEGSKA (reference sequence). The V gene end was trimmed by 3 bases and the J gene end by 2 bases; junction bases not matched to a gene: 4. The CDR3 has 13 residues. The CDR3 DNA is TGCAGTGCTAGTACGGGGGGAACCTACGAGCAGTACTTC. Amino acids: CSASTGGTYEQYF.

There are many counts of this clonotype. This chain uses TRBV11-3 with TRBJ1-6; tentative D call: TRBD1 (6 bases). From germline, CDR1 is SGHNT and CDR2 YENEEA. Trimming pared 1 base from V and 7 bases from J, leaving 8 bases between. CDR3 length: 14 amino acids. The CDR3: CASSLGTVNSPLHF. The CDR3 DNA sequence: TGTGCCAGCAGCTTAGGGACAGTGAATTCACCCCTCCACTTT. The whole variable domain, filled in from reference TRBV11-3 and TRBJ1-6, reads EAGVVQSPRYKIIEKKQPVAFWCNPISGHNTLYWYLQNLGQGPELLIRYENEEAVDDSQLPKDRFSAERLKGVDSTLKIQPAELGDSAVYLCASSLGTVNSPLHFGNGTRLTVT.

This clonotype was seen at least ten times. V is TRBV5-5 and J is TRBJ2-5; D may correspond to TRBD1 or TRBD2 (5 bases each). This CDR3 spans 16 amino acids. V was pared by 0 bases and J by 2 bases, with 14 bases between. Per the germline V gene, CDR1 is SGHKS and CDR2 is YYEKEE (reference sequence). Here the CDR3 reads CASSLVGDSKQETQYF. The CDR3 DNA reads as TGTGCCAGCAGCTTGGTGGGAGACAGTAAGCAAGAGACCCAGTACTTC.

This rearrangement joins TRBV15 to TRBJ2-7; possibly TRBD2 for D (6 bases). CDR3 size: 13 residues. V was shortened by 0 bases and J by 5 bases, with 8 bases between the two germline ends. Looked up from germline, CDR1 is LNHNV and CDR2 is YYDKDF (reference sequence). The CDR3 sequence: CATSRDGGNEQYF. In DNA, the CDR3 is TGTGCCACCAGCAGAGATGGGGGGAACGAGCAGTACTTC.

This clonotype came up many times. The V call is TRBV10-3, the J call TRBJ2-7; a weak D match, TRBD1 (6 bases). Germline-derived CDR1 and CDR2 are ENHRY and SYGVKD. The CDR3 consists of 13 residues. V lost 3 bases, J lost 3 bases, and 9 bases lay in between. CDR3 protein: CAISDSDSYEQYF. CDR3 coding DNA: TGTGCCATCAGTGATTCGGACAGCTACGAGCAGTACTTC.

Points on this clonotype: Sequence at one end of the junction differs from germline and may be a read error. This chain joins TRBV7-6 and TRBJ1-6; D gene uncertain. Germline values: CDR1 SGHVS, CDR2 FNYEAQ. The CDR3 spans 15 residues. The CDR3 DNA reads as TGTGCCAACAGCTTAGGGCAAGCCCCTAGTTCACCCCTCCACTTT. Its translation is CANSLGQAPSSPLHF.

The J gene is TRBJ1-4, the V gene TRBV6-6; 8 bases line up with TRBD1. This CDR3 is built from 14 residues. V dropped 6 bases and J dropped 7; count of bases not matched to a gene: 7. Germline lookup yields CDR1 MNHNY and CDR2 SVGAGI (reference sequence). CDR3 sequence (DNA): TGTGCCAGCAGGGACTCAGGGGGCGGTGAAAAACTGTTTTTT. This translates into CASRDSGGGEKLFF.